This TCR beta chain emerged from a study of shared clonotypes between healthy human individuals. Cells designated naive CD8 were CD45RO-negative and were positively selected for CCR7, with terminally differentiated effector memory CD45RA+ cells excluded. The donor population consisted of healthy HIV-negative adults with no recent acute infections or vaccinations. The assay used deep level. Assay: immunoSEQ multiplex PCR; the TCRdb copy retains only in-frame clones and omits some. The sample contains more than 2 million clones, 90% to 95% of which appear only once. Comment on this clone: Its antigen remains unknown.

General study findings and limits: An anticipated effect of sequencing depth on clonotype sharing among donors was recognized. A few donors had around 5% of their naive CD4 clonotypes in common.

There are 14 residues in the CDR3. J gave up 4 bases and V 4 bases, and 6 bases lay outside the gene matches. CDR1 is MNHEY and CDR2 is SVGAGI in the germline V gene. The material sequenced was naive CD8+ T cells from PBMCs. The clonotype was recovered from a man between 18 and 29 years old in good health. Some clones in this sample may be carry-over from other donors' samples. V gene TRBV6-5 combines with J gene TRBJ1-1; 7 bases fit TRBD1. Here the CDR3 DNA reads TGTGCCAGCAGTTCACAGGGGTCTGGCACTGAAGCTTTCTTT. Residues: CASSSQGSGTEAFF.